Following are 10 T cell receptor beta chains from one sample sequenced in a study of T-cell memory formation after mild COVID-19 (dated by TCRdb to the early 2020s). The receptor library was made with 5' RACE. Sequencer: Illumina NovaSeq 6000. The public reads were quality trimmed at Q25 with fastp and then assembled into clones with MiXCR by TCRdb, keeping productive beta chains. Rows with a matching CDR3 protein are joined into one entry that keeps the most common DNA and genes. Counted in this sample were about 620,000 distinct CDR3 sequences; more than 15% of them appeared once. The top ten clonotypes cover approximately 12% of the sample. Specimen: PBMCs or a T cell subset sorted from them (not recorded which). All receptors come from an adult woman who had mild COVID-19 (a few samples of this study predate the infection). The sample titles of this study are shuffled in the database, so cell type and time point are left out; the donor was told from shared clones.

The J gene is TRBJ2-3, the V gene TRBV5-1, with D perhaps TRBD1 (6 bases). Trimming left V 0 bases short and J 1 base short, with 9 bases between. This CDR3 contains 15 residues. Germline V gene sequence: CDR1 SGHRS, CDR2 YFSETQ. CDR3 bases: TGCGCCAGCAGCTTGGGACAGGCCGGCACAGATACGCAGTATTTT. This sequence encodes CASSLGQAGTDTQYF.

This chain connects TRBV11-3 to TRBJ2-3; unclear D gene. Germline CDR1 SGHNT, CDR2 YENEEA. The CDR3 sequence is 12 residues long. V lost 4 bases and J 6 bases, leaving 8 bases between the germline ends. The CDR3 DNA is TGTGCCAGCAGCTCCCTTCGGGATACGCAGTATTTT. It translates to CASSSLRDTQYF.

The V call is TRBV3-1, the J call TRBJ2-5; 11 nucleotides align to TRBD2. The length of the CDR3 is 15 residues. Looked up from germline, CDR1 is LGHDT and CDR2 is YNNKEL (reference sequence). V shed 5 bases and J 1 base; nucleotides not matched to a gene: 3. This CDR3 is CASSGTSGFQETQYF. In DNA, the CDR3 is TGTGCCAGCAGCGGGACTAGCGGCTTCCAAGAGACCCAGTACTTC.

J is TRBJ2-1 and V is TRBV24-1; TRBD2 is a possible D gene (6 bases). The CDR3 covers 13 residues. Germline V lookup: CDR1 KGHDR, CDR2 SFDVKD. V lost 5 bases and J lost 5, with 9 bases in between. The CDR3 here is CATSVPGDNEQFF. The CDR3 DNA sequence: TGTGCCACCAGTGTCCCGGGAGACAATGAGCAGTTCTTC.

In this sample, this clonotype turned up a few times. The chain is built from TRBV18 and TRBJ1-2; D call uncertain. Germline assignment: CDR1 KGHSH and CDR2 LQKENI. The CDR3 sequence is 14 residues long. V was shortened by 4 bases and J by 7 bases, with 16 bases between the two germline ends. CDR3 nucleotides: TGTGCCAGCTCACGGGATGCGGGTTCCGCTGGCTACACCTTC. As protein: CASSRDAGSAGYTF.

In this sample, this clonotype turned up a few times. The chain has TRBV14 and TRBJ2-3; D is unresolved. V lost 0 bases to trimming and J lost 2 bases, with 15 bases between them. Germline values: CDR1 SGHDN, CDR2 FVKESK. This CDR3 region has 17 residues. The CDR3 loop is CASSQDLVVPDTDTQYF. The CDR3 nucleotides are TGTGCCAGCAGCCAAGACCTCGTAGTTCCAGACACAGATACGCAGTATTTT.

This chain connects TRBV12-3 or TRBV12-4 to TRBJ2-3; D not certain. The CDR3 sequence is 13 residues long. V lost 3 bases, J lost 3 bases, and 7 bases lay in between. The CDR3 reads CASSLRLTDTQYF. CDR3 bases: TGTGCCAGCAGTTTGAGGCTTACAGATACGCAGTATTTT.

This clonotype was seen a few times. The CDR3 DNA reads TGTGCCAGCAGCGTAGGGACAGCAGGCTCTGGGGCCAACGTCCTGACTTTC. It codes for CASSVGTAGSGANVLTF. The gene calls are TRBV5-6 and TRBJ2-6; 7 bases are shared with TRBD1. The length of the CDR3 is 17 residues. Trimming at V came to 4 bases and at J to 0 bases, leaving 7 bases not matched to a gene. CDR1 is SGHDT, CDR2 YYEEEE, per germline.

This chain joins TRBV11-2 and TRBJ2-3; maybe TRBD1 (5 bases). The CDR3 is 15 amino acids. Between the trimmed V and J ends, which lost 1 base and 1 base, there was a span of 9 bases. CDR1 SGHAT and CDR2 FQNNGV come from the germline V gene. The CDR3 DNA follows: TGTGCCAGCAGCTTAGGATGGGGCCGCACAGATACGCAGTATTTT. Protein sequence: CASSLGWGRTDTQYF.

The sample holds many counts of this clonotype. The chain couples TRBV7-2 to TRBJ2-5; TRBD2 is a possible D gene (6 bases). V lost 1 base and J lost 8, with 26 bases in between. The germline CDR1 and CDR2 sequences are SGHTA and FQGNSA. The CDR3 covers 18 residues. CDR3 protein: CASSLGPPGVWVPLTQYF. The CDR3 coding sequence is TGTGCCAGCAGCTTAGGGCCCCCGGGAGTCTGGGTTCCTCTAACCCAGTACTTC.